One sample yielded the 2 T cell receptor beta chains listed below, sequenced in a study of blood T cell repertoires in COVID-19 (dated by TCRdb to about 2020). Preparation of the library involved the immunoSEQ multiplex PCR assay. TCRdb took over this immuneACCESS table, retaining in-frame rearrangements with V and J assigned. Such tables are incomplete; in checked studies, under half of the missing clones stem from an unresolved V gene, and the remainder is unexplained. The sample records roughly 100,000 clones, about 80% of which are singletons. The ten biggest clones cover under 30% of the sample. The specimen was peripheral blood. The receptors shown here come from a man aged 55 to 70 with acute or convalescent COVID-19.

About this clone itself: The junction departs from the called germline gene at one end, perhaps through a read error. Other DNA sequences in the sample encode the same CDR3. The CDR3 sequence is CASSLADPYGLNRWSTEAFF. The CDR3 DNA follows: TGCGCCAGCAGCTTGGCCGATCCCTATGGGCTAAACAGGTGGAGCACTGAAGCTTTTTTT. The genes are TRBV5-1 and TRBJ1-1; D possibly corresponds to TRBD1 (5 bases). Germline V lookup: CDR1 SGHRS, CDR2 YFSETQ. This CDR3 has 20 amino acids.

This clone was detected only a few times. The chain employs TRBV3-1 (or the pseudogene TRBV3-2) and TRBJ2-2, with 10 bases fitting TRBD2. The CDR3 is 14 residues long. In germline, CDR1 is LGHDT, CDR2 YNNKEL (reference sequence). V dropped 8 bases and J dropped 2; count of bases not matched to a gene: 2. The CDR3 nucleotides are TGTGCCAGCGAGCGGGAGGGCAACACCGGGGAGCTGTTTTTT. Amino acids: CASEREGNTGELFF.